This T cell receptor (beta chain) was identified during a study of blood T cell repertoires in COVID-19. Study processing details: Cell counts per sample came from amplifying reference gene primers. Clones were read by immunoSEQ multiplex PCR, and TCRdb kept only the in-frame ones, dropping some. The V and J calls and the clone size are those of that table, but D and trimming were determined from the DNA. The data contain 24,000 or so clones, 86% of them singletons. V lost 5 bases, J lost 1 base, and 9 bases lay in between. Germline V gene sequence: CDR1 MDHEN, CDR2 SYDVKM. The CDR3 consists of 14 residues.

The sample consisted of peripheral blood. This sequence joins TRBV28 and TRBJ1-5; D gene ambiguous. This TCR was sampled from a human donor with acute or convalescent COVID-19. The donor label of this sample is uncertain. CDR3 region: CASSRSVSNQPQHF. The CDR3 DNA sequence: TGTGCCAGCAGTCGCAGTGTAAGCAATCAGCCCCAGCATTTT. Full variable domain (missing parts from reference TRBV28 and TRBJ1-5): DVKVTQSSRYLVKRTGEKVFLECVQDMDHENMFWYRQDPGLGLRLIYFSYDVKMKEKGDIPEGYSVSREKKERFSLILESASTNQTSMYLCASSRSVSNQPQHFGDGTRLSIL.